The T cell receptor (beta chain) under discussion was sequenced for a study of blood T cell repertoires in COVID-19. The wider study: There were acute and convalescent COVID-19 samples, and they came from the United States, Italy and Spain. PBMCs, B-cell-depleted T cells, or T cells provided the cDNA or gDNA that made up the material.

This clone has a handful of counts. Generated by immunoSEQ multiplex PCR, the TCRdb table keeps only in-frame clones and is missing some. The profile shows about 100,000 clones, about four fifths of them singletons. The CDR3 length is 13 residues. Deletions cut 10 bases from V and 6 bases from J, with 17 bases between. CDR1 is MDHEN, CDR2 SYDVKM, per germline. The receptor comes from a man between 60 and 75 years old with acute or convalescent COVID-19. Sequenced input: peripheral blood. This chain links TRBV28 with TRBJ2-3; D is tentatively TRBD1 or TRBD2 (7 bases each). CDR3 residues: CATRGGDWDTQYF. For the CDR3, the DNA is TGTGCCACCAGGGGGGGAGATTGGGATACGCAGTATTTT.